Sequencing of this T cell receptor (beta chain) was carried out in a study of cytomegalovirus exposure and HLA in healthy donors. About this clone: Its antigen is not identified.

Points from the study as a whole: There were a few CMV-associated chains whose specificity for CMV antigens was confirmed in vitro. Cytomegalovirus-associated TCR beta chains were listed, numbering over 150.

Germline CDR1 reads SGHDN; CDR2 reads FVKESK. The V end lost 0 bases, the J end lost 6 bases, and 9 bases lay between the germline ends. CDR3 length equals 14 residues. PCR involved 60 Vbeta and 13 Jbeta primers. TCRdb's table, derived via immunoSEQ multiplex PCR, lists solely in-frame clones and lacks some. The sample holds 50,000 to 65,000 clones, about three quarters seen once. This chain joins TRBV14 and TRBJ2-1; D remains ambiguous. The TCR originated in a man younger than 30 in good health and CMV-seronegative. Sequencing was carried out using PBMCs. In nucleotides, the CDR3 is TGTGCCAGCAGCCAAGAAATAGTACCCAATGAGCAGTTCTTC. Translation gives CASSQEIVPNEQFF.